This T cell receptor (beta chain) was recorded in a study of cytomegalovirus exposure and HLA in healthy donors. Whole-study results and caveats: Among TCR beta chains, those listed as cytomegalovirus-associated numbered about 160.

Separate from the 666-subject first cohort, the roughly 120-subject validation cohort was the one that the donors belonged to. The V and J ends lost 5 bases and 7 bases respectively, with 15 bases between them. Looked up from germline, CDR1 is SGHNT and CDR2 is YYREEE (reference sequence). The CDR3 totals 14 residues. Method: immunoSEQ multiplex PCR; TCRdb's copy keeps in-frame clones and lacks some. This repertoire shows a few hundred thousand clones, roughly 87% found once; its top ten account for 3.1%. This clone was seen just once. Its matching antigen is unknown. The TCR sequence derives from a woman under 40 in good health and CMV-seronegative. Sequencing used PBMCs. This chain uses TRBV5-4 with TRBJ2-2; no clear D gene. CDR3 nucleotide sequence: TGTGCCAGCAGTCGAAAGTCGGGTGTCGGGGAGCTGTTTTTT. Translated, it gives CASSRKSGVGELFF.